This T cell receptor beta chain came from a study of T cell responses to AZD1222 COVID-19 vaccine. Study in general: Second-dose intervals near 4 or 12 weeks were combined. Broader study findings: The study found vaccine-associated CD4 TCRs spanning spike, dominant at 160-218 and 743-854.

Details on this clone: Its specificity is unknown.

V lost 0 bases and J lost 3, with 11 bases in between. The CDR3 consists of 15 residues. Germline CDR1 reads LGHNA; CDR2 reads YNFKEQ. Sequencing was performed with immunoSEQ multiplex PCR; in TCRdb, only in-frame clones are kept and a portion is missing. The repertoire has some 120,000 clones, roughly 91% of them found once; the top ten carry approximately 3%. The TCR comes from an adult in good health. The source was peripheral blood, collected on day 0 of AZD1222 vaccination. The chain couples TRBV4-2 to TRBJ1-1; D call uncertain. The CDR3 DNA follows: TGTGCCAGCAGCCAAGACGCGGATTCGGACACTGAAGCTTTCTTT. Translating it yields CASSQDADSDTEAFF.